This T cell receptor beta chain was recorded in a study of blood T cells in healthy people across ages (dated by TCRdb to between 2014 and 2017). About the investigation overall: In model experiments, roughly one uniquely barcoded TCR beta cDNA molecule per two T cells was captured by template switching. Using deep sequencing normalized with unique cDNA molecular identifiers, the study measured how TCR beta repertoire diversity changes with age. The donors were split into four age groups: young (average 16 years), middle-aged (nearly 40), aged (more than 55) and long-lived (about 82). Two additional independent replicas of 1 million unique cDNA reads from the same blood draw were analyzed for two donors (one aged 18 to 29 and one aged 80 or older).

The V and J ends are trimmed by 0 bases and 13 bases, leaving 16 bases between them. The germline V gene (reference sequence) supplies CDR1 DFQATT and CDR2 SNEGSKA. Including cysteine and phenylalanine, the CDR3 has 13 amino acids. Only CDR3 DNA remains: 39 bases, in frame from the first base. As concerns this clonotype: Its antigen has not been determined. A much larger clone lies one base from this, so it may be a read error.

Library preparation employed 5' RACE. The sequencing machine was an Illumina HiSeq 2500. A second PCR of roughly 7 to 12 cycles was performed with a sample-barcoded 5' primer and a J-beta primer mix. Each TCR beta cDNA molecule received a unique molecular identifier from a template-switch 5' adaptor carrying 12 random nucleotides. At least 2.5 million CDR3-containing paired-end reads were obtained from each sample. All of the RNA was converted into first-strand cDNA using the Mint cDNA synthesis kit, with a TRBC-specific oligonucleotide serving as the primer. After uracil-DNA glycosylase treatment, a first 18-cycle PCR used universal primers M1SS and BC2_uni_R on all cDNA. The source study handled its data this way. For normalization, 1 million high-quality reads, each with a distinct molecular identifier, were randomly selected from each sample. Reads with shared molecular identifiers were discarded instead of being binned into consensus sequences. MiTCR, with a Q25 quality threshold and the strictest error-elimination algorithm, was used for CDR3 identification, clonotype clustering and error correction. A nonparametric unseen species model with Euler transformation was used to estimate lower-bound total TCR beta diversity. TCRdb cleaned the public reads at Q25 with fastp, built clones with MiXCR and kept in-frame beta chains. Rows are unified per CDR3 protein, each entry keeping the most common DNA and genes. TCRdb, rather than the study authors, made the V and J calls. This sample has about 840,000 distinct CDR3 sequences in its table, and about 28% of those were observed once. 10% of the sample rests with the top ten.

The donors were a few dozen Caucasian individuals from Russia, aged roughly 6 to 90 years, who were systemically healthy. Each donor gave around 9 milliliters of peripheral blood, collected into EDTA-treated Vacutainer tubes. Ficoll-Paque density-gradient centrifugation was used to isolate PBMCs, with at least 6.5 million per sample. Trizol reagent was used to extract total RNA from PBMCs, with at least 5 micrograms per sample. For every donor, flow cytometry on a PBMC aliquot measured the percentage of naive CD45RAhigh/CD27high T cells. The paper's findings and limits, for the study overall: Conclusive comparison of naive and antigen-experienced compartments was prevented by the profiling of bulk unsorted PBMCs. Compared with the aged group, the long-lived group had more naive CD4+ T cells, fewer expanded clones and increased TCR diversity, suggesting age selection. Observed TCR beta diversity per million T cells fell roughly linearly with age, and a significant reduction was already apparent by age about 38. Total diversity estimates from one million sequenced T cells were considered lower bounds and underestimates. Because donor CMV infection status was unknown, age-related changes in expanded clonotypes were potentially confounded. There was a strong correlation between observed TCR beta diversity and the percentage of naive T cells measured by flow cytometry.

The same specimen was also included in a second study, on T cells of mothers and their children. That second publication adds: The donors were nine systemically healthy Caucasian individuals, made up of three mothers and their six children. cDNA synthesis used all of the extracted RNA, with approximately 1.6 ug of RNA in each 15 ul reaction. In the second PCR, sample barcodes and 2-4 random nucleotides were introduced via the M1S primer. Each mother yielded over 8 million TCR beta CDR3 reads and each child 3 million to 3.5 million reads. Thymic selection similarly shapes TCR recombination output in related and unrelated pairs, with minor effect from inherited differences. Normalized repertoire overlap in related mother-child pairs was always slightly higher than in unrelated mother-child pairs, but the difference was never significant. No persistent microchimeric T cell clones were found, with a detection sensitivity of approximately 110 clones per million clonotypes. In the study, deep NGS was used to compare the TCR beta repertoires of mothers and children, and features distinguishing related mother-child pairs from unrelated individuals were sought. On average, the children were approximately 12 +/- 4 years old, while the mothers were 40 +/- 4 years old. After adapters were ligated using NEBNext reagents, the libraries underwent 100+100 nt paired-end sequencing on an Illumina HiSeq 2000. To avoid cross-contamination, the mother libraries and the child libraries were prepared a month apart and sequenced in separate runs. Each donor had between about 450,000 and 2,300,000 distinct TCR beta clonotypes identified. Naive TCR beta clonotypes were estimated from low-frequency clonotypes matched to each donor's FACS-determined naive share, without sorting.

The TCR was taken from a woman in her forties in good health. This sequence uses TRBV20-1 and TRBJ2-1, with no confidently assigned D gene. The sequenced sample was blood. The CDR3 in this case is CSAREVQDETQFF. The nucleotide sequence reads TGCAGTGCTAGAGAAGTTCAAGACGAGACCCAGTTCTTC.